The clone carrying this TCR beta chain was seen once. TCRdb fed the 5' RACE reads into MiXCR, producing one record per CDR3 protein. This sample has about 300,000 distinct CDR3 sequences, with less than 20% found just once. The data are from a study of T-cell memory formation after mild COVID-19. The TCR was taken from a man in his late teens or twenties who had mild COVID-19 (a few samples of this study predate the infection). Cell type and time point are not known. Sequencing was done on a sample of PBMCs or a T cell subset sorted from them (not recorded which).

CDR3 nucleotide sequence: TGTGCCAGCAGCCCATCTGGGACAGGGGGTCGTTATGGCTACACCTTC. Its translation: CASSPSGTGGRYGYTF. The genes are TRBV6-5 and TRBJ1-2, with 11 bases fitting TRBD1. Per germline, CDR1 MNHEY and CDR2 SVGAGI. V shed 6 bases and J 5 bases; nucleotides not matched to a gene: 11. The CDR3 is 16 amino acids.